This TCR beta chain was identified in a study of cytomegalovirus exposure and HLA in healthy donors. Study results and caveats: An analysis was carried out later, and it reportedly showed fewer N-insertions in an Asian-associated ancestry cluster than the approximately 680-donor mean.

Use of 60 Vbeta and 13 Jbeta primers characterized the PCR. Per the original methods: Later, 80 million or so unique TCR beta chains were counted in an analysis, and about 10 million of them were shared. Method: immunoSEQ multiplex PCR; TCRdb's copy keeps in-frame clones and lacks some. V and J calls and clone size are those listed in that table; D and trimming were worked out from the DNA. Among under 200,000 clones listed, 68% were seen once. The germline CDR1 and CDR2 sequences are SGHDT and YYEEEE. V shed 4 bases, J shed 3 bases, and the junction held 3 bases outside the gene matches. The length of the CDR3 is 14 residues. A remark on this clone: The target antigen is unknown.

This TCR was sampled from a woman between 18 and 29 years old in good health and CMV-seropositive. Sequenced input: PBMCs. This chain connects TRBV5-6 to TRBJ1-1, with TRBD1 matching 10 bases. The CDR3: CASSAGTGDTEAFF. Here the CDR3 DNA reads TGTGCCAGCAGCGCGGGGACAGGGGACACTGAAGCTTTCTTT.